The next 17 T cell receptor beta chains were all read from a single sample in a study of T cell responses to AZD1222 COVID-19 vaccine. Libraries were prepared by immunoSEQ multiplex PCR; TCRdb keeps only in-frame clonotypes and omits some of them. The sample lists 100,000 to 150,000 clones, approximately 90% occurring once. Sequencing used peripheral blood, obtained on day 0 of MenACWY control vaccination. These receptors originate from an adult in good health.

The J gene is TRBJ1-5, the V gene TRBV6-5, with D perhaps matching TRBD1 (6 bases). V was clipped by 10 bases and J by 3 bases, with 13 bases between them. CDR3 size: 13 residues. Germline lookup yields CDR1 MNHEY and CDR2 SVGAGI. The chain's CDR3 is CATNREVNQPQHF. The CDR3 DNA reads as TGTGCCACAAACAGGGAGGTCAATCAGCCCCAGCATTTT.

This clone was picked up one time. This chain joins TRBV5-4 and TRBJ2-5; D is uncertain. Trimming took 0 bases from V and 4 from J, leaving 7 bases between them. The CDR3 is 13 residues long. The germline V gene has CDR1 SGHNT and CDR2 YYREEE (reference sequence). CDR3 nucleotide sequence: TGTGCCAGCAGCTTGGTTTTCGGAGAGACCCAGTACTTC. Protein sequence: CASSLVFGETQYF.

The chain recombines TRBV19 with TRBJ1-5; D call uncertain. CDR3 length: 13 residues. V gave up 2 bases and J gave up 5 bases, with 7 bases separating them. Germline V gives CDR1 LNHDA, CDR2 SQIVND (reference sequence). CDR3 DNA sequence: TGTGCCAGTAGTATAACTTCGGATCAGCCCCAGCATTTT. Residues: CASSITSDQPQHF.

The V call is TRBV27, the J call TRBJ1-1; TRBD1 aligns across 9 bases. With V trimmed by 4 bases and J by 5 bases, 20 bases remained unmatched. Germline assignment: CDR1 MNHEY and CDR2 SMNVEV (reference sequence). The CDR3 has 19 amino acids. This CDR3 reads CASSSPRRTGTGRGTEAFF. The CDR3 DNA is TGTGCCAGCAGTTCACCGCGCAGAACCGGGACAGGGAGGGGGACTGAAGCTTTCTTT.

The chain recombines TRBV5-1 with TRBJ2-5; D possibly corresponds to TRBD1 (5 bases). The V and J ends lost 4 bases and 5 bases respectively, with 12 bases between them. The germline V gene has CDR1 SGHRS and CDR2 YFSETQ. The CDR3 has 13 amino acids. This CDR3 is CASSEGVSETQYF. The CDR3, as DNA: TGCGCCAGCAGCGAAGGGGTTTCGGAGACCCAGTACTTC.

The CDR3 region is CASSVRQGANEQFF. The CDR3 coding sequence is TGTGCCAGCAGCGTAAGACAGGGGGCGAATGAGCAGTTCTTC. The chain couples TRBV7-2 to TRBJ2-1; 10 nucleotides align to TRBD1. After removal of 5 bases from V and 7 bases from J, the junction contained 5 bases not matched to a gene. Looked up from germline, CDR1 is SGHTA and CDR2 is FQGNSA. This CDR3 contains 14 residues. The variable domain in full, with the rest retrieved from reference TRBV7-2 and TRBJ2-1, is GAGVSQSPSNKVTEKGKDVELRCDPISGHTALYWYRQSLGQGLEFLIYFQGNSAPDKSGLPSDRFSAERTGGSVSTLTIQRTQQEDSAVYLCASSVRQGANEQFFGPGTRLTVL.

This clone came up once. This chain links TRBV3-1 (or the pseudogene TRBV3-2) with TRBJ2-1; TRBD2 matches 9 bases. V was pared by 2 bases and J by 7 bases, with 18 bases of the junction left unmatched. Looked up from germline, CDR1 is LGHDT and CDR2 is YNNKEL (reference sequence). The CDR3 loop spans 19 amino acids. This CDR3 is CASSQLRRIAGEGGNEQFF. CDR3 DNA: TGTGCCAGCAGCCAACTACGTAGGATAGCGGGAGAAGGGGGGAATGAGCAGTTCTTC.

V and J are TRBV5-6 and TRBJ1-2; 10 bases are shared with TRBD1. Germline loops: CDR1 SGHDT, CDR2 YYEEEE. V gave up 4 bases and J gave up 8 bases; unmatched junction bases: 8. CDR3 length: 14 amino acids. The CDR3 sequence is CASSGDRGVGGYTF. CDR3 sequence (DNA): TGTGCCAGCAGCGGGGACAGGGGCGTAGGCGGCTACACCTTC. The whole variable domain, filled in from reference TRBV5-6 and TRBJ1-2, reads DAGVTQSPTHLIKTRGQQVTLRCSPKSGHDTVSWYQQALGQGPQFIFQYYEEEERQRGNFPDRFSGHQFPNYSSELNVNALLLGDSALYLCASSGDRGVGGYTFGSGTRLTVV.

The chain is built from TRBV9 and TRBJ2-5; D remains unclear. CDR1 and CDR2 (germline): SGDLS, YYNGEE. CDR3 size: 10 residues. The CDR3 loop is CGGAKETQYF. CDR3 DNA sequence: TGTGGAGGAGCGAAAGAGACCCAGTACTTC.

A few counts support this clone. V usage is TRBV7-9 and J usage is TRBJ1-5; TRBD1 might be the D (6 bases). The CDR3 consists of 14 residues. In germline, CDR1 is SEHNR, CDR2 FQNEAQ (reference sequence). The V end lost 1 base, the J end lost 3 bases, and 7 bases lay between the germline ends. The CDR3 bases are TGTGCCAGCAGCTTAGGGACAGTCAATCAGCCCCAGCATTTT. Protein: CASSLGTVNQPQHF.

This clone was observed once. The chain recombines TRBV6-1 with TRBJ2-5, with 9 bases that match TRBD2. The CDR3 covers 18 residues. Germline V gives CDR1 MNHNS, CDR2 SASEGT. Trimming removed 4 bases from V and 1 base from J; junction bases left unmatched: 13. The chain's CDR3 is CASSALAGLAEFQETQYF. CDR3 DNA sequence: TGTGCCAGCAGTGCGCTTGCGGGACTAGCTGAATTCCAAGAGACCCAGTACTTC.

As regards this clone: Other DNA sequences in the sample encode the same CDR3. The V and J genes are TRBV12-3 or TRBV12-4 and TRBJ1-2; D is uncertain. With 3 bases removed from V and 4 bases from J, the gap between germline ends came to 9 bases. This CDR3 contains 13 residues. The CDR3, as DNA: TGTGCCAGCAGTTTCAGCGGTTCCTATGGCTACACCTTC. Its protein is CASSFSGSYGYTF.

The V gene is TRBV19, the J gene TRBJ1-4; D gene uncertain. V lost 3 bases and J lost 7, with 9 bases in between. The CDR3 has 13 amino acids. The germline gives CDR1 LNHDA, CDR2 SQIVND (reference sequence). The CDR3 DNA sequence: TGTGCCAGTAGTATTGTATCGAGTGAAAAACTGTTTTTT. Encoded protein: CASSIVSSEKLFF.

The chain has TRBV24-1 and TRBJ2-2, with D possibly TRBD2 on 5 matching bases. Trimming stripped 10 bases from V and 5 bases from J, with 16 bases between. The V gene's germline CDR1 is KGHDR and CDR2 SFDVKD. The CDR3 loop spans 14 amino acids. The CDR3 DNA follows: TGTGCCACTAGAGCCTCGGAGGAGACCGGGGAGCTGTTTTTT. Protein: CATRASEETGELFF.

The rearrangement uses TRBV7-9 and TRBJ2-5; D is perhaps TRBD1 or TRBD2 (5 bases each). Germline V gives CDR1 SEHNR, CDR2 FQNEAQ (reference sequence). This CDR3 comprises 11 residues. V gave up 8 bases and J gave up 6 bases, with 10 bases separating them. CDR3 residues: CASGWGQTQYF. The CDR3 DNA reads TGTGCCAGCGGTTGGGGACAGACCCAGTACTTC.

The rearrangement joins TRBV6-5 to TRBJ1-3; D is unresolved. Germline CDR1 is MNHEY and CDR2 is SVGAGI. Trimming removed 6 bases at V and 4 bases at J, with 7 bases between. The CDR3 length is 12 residues. The CDR3 loop reads CASRATGNTIYF. The DNA for the CDR3 is TGTGCCAGCAGGGCGACGGGAAACACCATATATTTT.

This clone has more than one count but fewer than ten. The chain recombines TRBV30 with TRBJ1-3; no clear D. CDR3 size: 12 residues. Germline V lookup: CDR1 GTSNPN, CDR2 SVGIG (reference sequence). V shed 2 bases and J shed 4 bases, with 6 bases lying between them. The CDR3 is CAWSRWGNTIYF. The CDR3 bases are TGTGCCTGGAGTCGGTGGGGAAACACCATATATTTT.